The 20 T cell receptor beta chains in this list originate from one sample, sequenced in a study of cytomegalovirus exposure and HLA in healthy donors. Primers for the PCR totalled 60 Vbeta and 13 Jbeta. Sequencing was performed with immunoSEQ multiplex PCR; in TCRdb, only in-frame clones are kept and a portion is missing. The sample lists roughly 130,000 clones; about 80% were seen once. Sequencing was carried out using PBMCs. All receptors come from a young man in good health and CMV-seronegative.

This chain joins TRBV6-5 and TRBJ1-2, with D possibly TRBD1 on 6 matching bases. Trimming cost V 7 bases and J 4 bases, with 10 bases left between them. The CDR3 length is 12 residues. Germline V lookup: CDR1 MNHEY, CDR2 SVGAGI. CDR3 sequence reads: CASTRGGYGYTF. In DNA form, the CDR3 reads TGTGCCAGCACCCGAGGGGGCTATGGCTACACCTTC.

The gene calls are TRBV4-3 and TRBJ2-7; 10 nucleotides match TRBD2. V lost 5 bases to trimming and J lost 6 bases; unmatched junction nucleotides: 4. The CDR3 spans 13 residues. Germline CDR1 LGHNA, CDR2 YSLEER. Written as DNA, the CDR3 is TGCGCCAGCAGCGGGGTAGCGGGGGGCGAGCAGTACTTC. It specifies CASSGVAGGEQYF.

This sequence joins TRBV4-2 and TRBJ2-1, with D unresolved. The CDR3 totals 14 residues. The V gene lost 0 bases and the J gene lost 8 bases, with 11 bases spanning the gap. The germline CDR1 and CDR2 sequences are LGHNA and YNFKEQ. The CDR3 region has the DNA TGTGCCAGCAGCCAAGATTTGTTTCGGGATGAGCAGTTCTTC. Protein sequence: CASSQDLFRDEQFF.

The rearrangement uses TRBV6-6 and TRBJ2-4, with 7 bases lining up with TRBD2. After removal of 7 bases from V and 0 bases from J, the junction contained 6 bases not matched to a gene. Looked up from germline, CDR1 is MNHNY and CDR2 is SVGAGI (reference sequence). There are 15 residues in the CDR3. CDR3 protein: CASTIPSGAKNIQYF. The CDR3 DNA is TGTGCCAGCACGATTCCTAGCGGAGCCAAAAACATTCAGTACTTC.

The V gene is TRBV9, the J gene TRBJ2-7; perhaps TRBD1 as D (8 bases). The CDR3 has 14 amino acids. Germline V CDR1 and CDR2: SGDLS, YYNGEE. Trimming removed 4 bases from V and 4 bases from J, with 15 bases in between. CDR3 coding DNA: TGTGCCAGCAGCCCGACAGGGGAGGGGTACGAGCAGTACTTC. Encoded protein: CASSPTGEGYEQYF.

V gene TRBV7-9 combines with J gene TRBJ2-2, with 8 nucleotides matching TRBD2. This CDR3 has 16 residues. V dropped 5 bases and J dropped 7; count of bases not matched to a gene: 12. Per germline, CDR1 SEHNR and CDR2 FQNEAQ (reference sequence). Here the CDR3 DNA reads TGTGCCAGCAGCCCTCTTAGCGGGGAGGACAGCGGGGAGCTGTTTTTT. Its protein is CASSPLSGEDSGELFF.

The CDR3 sequence is CASSIQIHGGTEQYF. DNA for the CDR3: TGTGCCAGTAGTATTCAAATCCACGGGGGGACTGAGCAGTACTTC. The chain couples TRBV19 to TRBJ2-7; 7 bases fit TRBD2. The CDR3 is 15 residues long. Germline CDR1 LNHDA, CDR2 SQIVND (reference sequence). J gave up 7 bases and V 3 bases, and 12 bases lay outside the gene matches.

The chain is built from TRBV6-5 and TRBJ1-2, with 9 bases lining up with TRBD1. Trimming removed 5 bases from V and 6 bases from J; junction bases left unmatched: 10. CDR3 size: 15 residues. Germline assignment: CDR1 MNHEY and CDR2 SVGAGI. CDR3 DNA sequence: TGTGCCAGCAGTGCCTCCGGGACAGGGTCGGATGGCTACACCTTC. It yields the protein CASSASGTGSDGYTF.

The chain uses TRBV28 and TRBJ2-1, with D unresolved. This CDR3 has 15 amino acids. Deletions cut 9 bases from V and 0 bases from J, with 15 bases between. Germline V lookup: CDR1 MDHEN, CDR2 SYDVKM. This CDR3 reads CASMTLADSYNEQFF. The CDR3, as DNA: TGTGCCAGTATGACGCTGGCGGACTCCTACAATGAGCAGTTCTTC.

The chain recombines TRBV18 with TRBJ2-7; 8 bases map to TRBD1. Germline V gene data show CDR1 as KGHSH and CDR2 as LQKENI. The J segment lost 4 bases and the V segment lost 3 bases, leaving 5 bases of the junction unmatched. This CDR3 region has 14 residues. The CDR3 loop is CASSPRDRRYEQYF. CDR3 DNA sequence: TGTGCCAGCTCACCTAGGGACAGGCGTTACGAGCAGTACTTC.

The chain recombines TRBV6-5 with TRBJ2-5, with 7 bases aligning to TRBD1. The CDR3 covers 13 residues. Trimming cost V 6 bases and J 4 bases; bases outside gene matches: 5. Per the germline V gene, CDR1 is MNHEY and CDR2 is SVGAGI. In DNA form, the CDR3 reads TGTGCCAGCAGAAAATCAGGGGGAGAGACCCAGTACTTC. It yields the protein CASRKSGGETQYF.

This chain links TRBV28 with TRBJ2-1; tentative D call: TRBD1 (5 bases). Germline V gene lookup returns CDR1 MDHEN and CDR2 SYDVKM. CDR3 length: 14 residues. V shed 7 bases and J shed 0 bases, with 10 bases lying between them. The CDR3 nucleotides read TGTGCCAGCAATGGGGCGAGCTCCTACAATGAGCAGTTCTTC. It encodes CASNGASSYNEQFF.

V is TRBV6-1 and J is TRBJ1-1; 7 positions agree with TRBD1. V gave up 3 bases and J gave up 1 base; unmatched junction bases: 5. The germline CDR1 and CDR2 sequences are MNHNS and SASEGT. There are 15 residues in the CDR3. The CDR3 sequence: CASSERQGKNTEAFF. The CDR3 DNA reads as TGTGCCAGCAGTGAGAGACAGGGAAAGAACACTGAAGCTTTCTTT.

Here the CDR3 reads CASSSGTHNEQFF. The CDR3 DNA sequence: TGTGCCAGCAGTTCCGGGACACACAATGAGCAGTTCTTC. J is TRBJ2-1 and V is TRBV27, with D perhaps TRBD1 (6 bases). CDR1 and CDR2 from the germline V gene are MNHEY and SMNVEV (reference sequence). CDR3 length equals 13 residues. Trimming shortened V by 4 bases and J by 5 bases, and 9 bases separated the two germline ends.

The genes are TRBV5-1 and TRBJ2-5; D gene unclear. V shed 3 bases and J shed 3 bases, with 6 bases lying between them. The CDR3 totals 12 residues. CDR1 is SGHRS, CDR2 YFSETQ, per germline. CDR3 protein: CASSSFKETQYF. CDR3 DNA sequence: TGCGCCAGCAGCTCCTTTAAAGAGACCCAGTACTTC.

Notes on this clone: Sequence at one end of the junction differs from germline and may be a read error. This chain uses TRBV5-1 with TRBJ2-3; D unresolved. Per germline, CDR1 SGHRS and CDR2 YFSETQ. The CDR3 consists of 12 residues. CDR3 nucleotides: TGCGCCGGCAGCTTGGCCGTAGATACGCAGTATTTT. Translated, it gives CAGSLAVDTQYF.

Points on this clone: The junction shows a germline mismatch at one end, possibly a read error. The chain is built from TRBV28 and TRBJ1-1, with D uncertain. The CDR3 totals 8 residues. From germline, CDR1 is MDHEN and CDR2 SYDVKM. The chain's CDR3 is CAGSGAFF. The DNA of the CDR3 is TGTGCCGGCAGCGGAGCTTTCTTT.

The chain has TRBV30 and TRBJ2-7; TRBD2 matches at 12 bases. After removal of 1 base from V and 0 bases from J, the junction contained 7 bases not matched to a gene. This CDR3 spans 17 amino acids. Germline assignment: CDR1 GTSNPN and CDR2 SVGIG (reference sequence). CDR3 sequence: CAWSGGRTSGASYEQYF. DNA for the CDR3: TGTGCCTGGAGTGGGGGTCGGACTAGCGGGGCCTCCTACGAGCAGTACTTC.

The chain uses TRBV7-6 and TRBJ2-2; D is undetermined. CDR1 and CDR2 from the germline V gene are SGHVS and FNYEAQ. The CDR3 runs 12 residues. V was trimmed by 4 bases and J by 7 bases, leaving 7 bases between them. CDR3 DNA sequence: TGTGCCAGCAGCTCCGTAATCGGGGAGCTGTTTTTT. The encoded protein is CASSSVIGELFF.

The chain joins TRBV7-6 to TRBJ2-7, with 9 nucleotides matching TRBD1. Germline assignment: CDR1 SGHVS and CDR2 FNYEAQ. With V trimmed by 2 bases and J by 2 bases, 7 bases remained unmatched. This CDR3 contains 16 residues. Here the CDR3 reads CASSLSGTGIPYEQYV. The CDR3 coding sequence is TGTGCCAGCAGCTTATCAGGGACAGGGATCCCCTACGAGCAGTACGTC.